The 30 T cell receptor beta chains in this list originate from one sample, sequenced in a study of T cell responses to AZD1222 COVID-19 vaccine. Here immunoSEQ multiplex PCR was the method, and the copy in TCRdb shows in-frame clones only, minus some. The top ten clones hold about 3.5% of a sample with some 150,000 clones, 75% to 95% of them seen once. The sample here was peripheral blood, taken on day 0 of AZD1222 vaccination. The receptors derive from an adult in good health.

The chain couples TRBV9 to TRBJ2-2; D gene ambiguous. Per the germline V gene, CDR1 is SGDLS and CDR2 is YYNGEE. Trimming took off 6 bases at V and 6 bases at J, with 18 bases between the two ends. The CDR3 has 15 residues. CDR3 residues: CASTQNNVVAGELFF. The DNA for the CDR3 is TGTGCCAGCACCCAGAACAATGTTGTCGCCGGGGAGCTGTTTTTT.

The chain couples TRBV19 to TRBJ1-1, with 9 bases matching TRBD1. Germline V CDR1 and CDR2: LNHDA, SQIVND (reference sequence). After removal of 5 bases from V and 0 bases from J, the junction contained 7 bases not matched to a gene. This CDR3 has 16 residues. CDR3 amino acids: CASSPGQGRMNTEAFF. The CDR3 DNA is TGTGCCAGTAGTCCGGGACAGGGTCGGATGAACACTGAAGCTTTCTTT.

This clone was detected only a few times. V usage is TRBV11-3 and J usage is TRBJ2-3, with D uncertain. Germline V CDR1 and CDR2: SGHNT, YENEEA. Trimming pared 4 bases from V and 4 bases from J, leaving 15 bases between. The CDR3 is made up of 15 amino acids. The CDR3 spells CASSSVGNGADTQYF. CDR3 nucleotide sequence: TGTGCCAGCAGCTCCGTAGGGAACGGCGCAGATACGCAGTATTTT.

This clone was seen just once. Its ends do not fully match the called genes, so a read error is possible. This chain joins TRBV7-7 and TRBJ2-2; possibly TRBD2 for D (6 bases). From germline, CDR1 is SSHAT and CDR2 FNYEAQ (reference sequence). CDR3 size: 14 residues. CDR3 in DNA: TGTGCTAGCAGCTTAGCGAACGGCCCAGCGGGGCTGTTTTTT. Protein product: CASSLANGPAGLFF.

The chain combines TRBV12-3 or TRBV12-4 with TRBJ1-2; D possibly corresponds to TRBD1 (5 bases). V was trimmed by 5 bases and J by 9 bases, leaving 16 bases between them. This CDR3 has 13 residues. The CDR3 here is CASSPLMGTSYTF. The CDR3 DNA reads as TGTGCCAGCAGTCCTCTTATGGGGACGAGCTACACCTTC.

In this sample, this clone turned up a few times. This chain joins TRBV4-1 and TRBJ1-1; D not certain. CDR1 MGHRA and CDR2 YSYEKL come from the germline V gene. This CDR3 is 18 amino acids long. Trimming left V 3 bases short and J 0 bases short, with 20 bases between. CDR3: CASSHVRATLDMNTEAFF. DNA for the CDR3: TGCGCCAGCAGCCACGTGAGGGCGACACTAGATATGAACACTGAAGCTTTCTTT.

This sequence joins TRBV18 and TRBJ2-7; D is undetermined. This CDR3 region has 15 residues. Trimming pared 6 bases from V and 6 bases from J, leaving 21 bases between. Germline V CDR1 and CDR2: KGHSH, LQKENI. The CDR3: CASSQPSESQAEQYF. The CDR3 bases are TGTGCCAGCTCCCAACCGAGCGAAAGTCAGGCCGAGCAGTACTTC. The full variable domain, with the rest looked up from reference TRBV18 and TRBJ2-7, is NAGVMQNPRHLVRRRGQEARLRCSPMKGHSHVYWYRQLPEEGLKFMVYLQKENIIDESGMPKERFSAEFPKEGPSILRIQQVVRGDSAAYFCASSQPSESQAEQYFGPGTRLTVT.

The chain couples TRBV6-5 to TRBJ2-3; no clear D gene. This CDR3 has 11 residues. Trimming shortened V by 7 bases and J by 4 bases, and 6 bases separated the two germline ends. CDR1 is MNHEY, CDR2 SVGAGI, per germline. The CDR3 sequence is CASTRADTQYF. DNA for the CDR3: TGTGCCAGCACCCGAGCAGATACGCAGTATTTT.

The chain carries TRBV5-1 and TRBJ1-4; a weak D match, TRBD1 (5 bases). This CDR3 has 15 residues. V lost 3 bases, J lost 8 bases, and 17 bases lay in between. Per germline, CDR1 SGHRS and CDR2 YFSETQ. CDR3 residues: CASSYVRGPVEKLFF. As DNA, the CDR3 is TGCGCCAGCAGCTACGTTCGGGGACCCGTGGAAAAACTGTTTTTT.

This chain connects TRBV5-5 to TRBJ2-1; D possibly uses TRBD1 or TRBD2 (5 bases each). V was shortened by 4 bases and J by 0 bases, with 11 bases between the two germline ends. Germline V CDR1 and CDR2: SGHKS, YYEKEE (reference sequence). The CDR3 has 15 residues. The CDR3 region is CASSLDGTSYNEQFF. CDR3 coding DNA: TGTGCCAGCAGCCTCGATGGGACCTCCTACAATGAGCAGTTCTTC. The entire variable domain, with the rest obtained from reference TRBV5-5 and TRBJ2-1, is as follows: DAGVTQSPTHLIKTRGQQVTLRCSPISGHKSVSWYQQVLGQGPQFIFQYYEKEERGRGNFPDRFSARQFPNYSSELNVNALLLGDSALYLCASSLDGTSYNEQFFGPGTRLTVL.

The V call is TRBV10-3, the J call TRBJ1-5, with 10 bases fitting TRBD1. Germline V gene sequence: CDR1 ENHRY, CDR2 SYGVKD. This CDR3 has 15 amino acids. V dropped 8 bases and J dropped 5; count of bases not matched to a gene: 9. CDR3 in DNA: TGTGCCATCGGAGGGACAGGGGCGGGAGATCAGCCCCAGCATTTT. Residues: CAIGGTGAGDQPQHF.

CDR3 bases: TGTGCCAGCAGTGAAGGGGCAGTAACTGGAAACACCATATATTTT. It yields the protein CASSEGAVTGNTIYF. The chain combines TRBV6-1 with TRBJ1-3; D not certain. CDR1 and CDR2 from the germline V gene are MNHNS and SASEGT. This CDR3 is 15 amino acids long. The V and J ends lost 1 base and 2 bases respectively, with 9 bases between them.

This sequence joins TRBV11-3 and TRBJ2-7; maybe TRBD1 (6 bases). Per germline, CDR1 SGHNT and CDR2 YENEEA. The CDR3 extends over 18 amino acids. V was shortened by 1 base and J by 1 base, with 20 bases between the two germline ends. The CDR3 DNA reads TGTGCCAGCAGCTTAGGGGTATACGGACAGCTAAAATCCTACGAGCAGTACTTC. Amino acids: CASSLGVYGQLKSYEQYF.

The V and J genes are TRBV4-2 and TRBJ2-1; 9 nucleotides match TRBD2. The CDR3 contains 18 residues. The germline gives CDR1 LGHNA, CDR2 YNFKEQ. The V and J ends lost 1 base and 0 bases, in that order; junction bases with no gene match: 7. The CDR3 is CASSQGATSGISYNEQFF. The DNA of the CDR3 is TGTGCCAGCAGCCAAGGGGCGACTAGCGGAATCTCCTACAATGAGCAGTTCTTC.

CDR3 loop: CASREVGAGNTIYF. The CDR3 DNA reads as TGCGCCAGTCGGGAGGTAGGGGCTGGAAACACCATATATTTT. The gene calls are TRBV5-1 and TRBJ1-3; tentatively, D is TRBD1 (5 bases). This CDR3 spans 14 amino acids. V was trimmed by 8 bases and J by 2 bases, leaving 14 bases between them. Germline lookup yields CDR1 SGHRS and CDR2 YFSETQ.

DNA for the CDR3: TGCGCCAGCAGCTTGGGGGTGAGCAATCAGCCCCAGCATTTT. Protein sequence: CASSLGVSNQPQHF. J is TRBJ1-5 and V is TRBV5-1; D unresolved. The CDR3 extends over 14 amino acids. Germline CDR1 SGHRS, CDR2 YFSETQ. V lost 0 bases, J lost 1 base, and 5 bases lay in between.

The chain combines TRBV3-1 (or the pseudogene TRBV3-2) with TRBJ2-7; TRBD1 or TRBD2 may be the D gene (5 bases each). This CDR3 region has 16 residues. CDR1 and CDR2 from the germline V gene are LGHDT and YNNKEL (reference sequence). V gave up 0 bases and J gave up 2 bases, with 14 bases separating them. This CDR3 is CASSQDWGTVPYEQYF. The CDR3 DNA sequence: TGTGCCAGCAGCCAAGACTGGGGGACGGTCCCCTACGAGCAGTACTTC.

This sequence joins TRBV11-2 and TRBJ2-5; D is uncertain. Germline values: CDR1 SGHAT, CDR2 FQNNGV. The germline V and J ends were trimmed by 5 bases and 2 bases, with 18 bases remaining between them. The CDR3 length is 16 residues. CDR3 bases: TGTGCCAGCAGCCCTTACTCGTCGCGGAGACAAGAGACCCAGTACTTC. It yields the protein CASSPYSSRRQETQYF.

The V call is TRBV9, the J call TRBJ2-5; 7 nucleotides match TRBD1. V shed 0 bases, J shed 1 base, and the junction held 6 bases outside the gene matches. Germline values: CDR1 SGDLS, CDR2 YYNGEE. The CDR3 length is 16 residues. The CDR3 here is CASSVAIGQAQETQYF. The CDR3 DNA is TGTGCCAGCAGCGTAGCTATCGGACAGGCCCAAGAGACCCAGTACTTC.

V usage is TRBV7-2 and J usage is TRBJ1-2; weak D call: TRBD1 (5 bases). This CDR3 contains 14 residues. Looked up from germline, CDR1 is SGHTA and CDR2 is FQGNSA. V was clipped by 7 bases and J by 4 bases, with 16 bases between them. DNA for the CDR3: TGTGCCAGCACCTTCGGGGGGTTCGGCTATGGCTACACCTTC. It translates to CASTFGGFGYGYTF. Looking up the rest from reference TRBV7-2 and TRBJ1-2 gives the full variable domain: GAGVSQSPSNKVTEKGKDVELRCDPISGHTALYWYRQSLGQGLEFLIYFQGNSAPDKSGLPSDRFSAERTGGSVSTLTIQRTQQEDSAVYLCASTFGGFGYGYTFGSGTRLTVV.

The rearrangement joins TRBV3-1 (or the pseudogene TRBV3-2) to TRBJ2-5, with D hard to call. V lost 0 bases, J lost 4 bases, and 3 bases lay in between. CDR1 is LGHDT and CDR2 is YNNKEL in the germline V gene (reference sequence). The CDR3 runs 12 residues. The CDR3 region is CASSQDRETQYF. As DNA, the CDR3 is TGTGCCAGCAGCCAAGACCGAGAGACCCAGTACTTC.

The genes are TRBV18 and TRBJ2-1; possibly TRBD1 or TRBD2 for D (5 bases each). CDR3 length: 15 residues. V was cut by 6 bases and J by 2 bases, with 14 bases left in between. Looked up from germline, CDR1 is KGHSH and CDR2 is LQKENI. The CDR3 here is CASSSSGPTYNEQFF. In DNA form, the CDR3 reads TGTGCCAGCTCCTCATCGGGGCCGACCTACAATGAGCAGTTCTTC. The complete variable domain, with remaining parts taken from reference TRBV18 and TRBJ2-1, reads NAGVMQNPRHLVRRRGQEARLRCSPMKGHSHVYWYRQLPEEGLKFMVYLQKENIIDESGMPKERFSAEFPKEGPSILRIQQVVRGDSAAYFCASSSSGPTYNEQFFGPGTRLTVL.

The chain uses TRBV9 and TRBJ2-7; tentative D call: TRBD2 (6 bases). Trimming shortened V by 4 bases and J by 2 bases, and 16 bases separated the two germline ends. Germline V CDR1 and CDR2: SGDLS, YYNGEE. This CDR3 contains 15 residues. The CDR3 DNA is TGTGCCAGCAGCCCCGGCTCGGAGGGGCCCTACGAGCAGTACTTC. The encoded protein is CASSPGSEGPYEQYF.

This sequence joins TRBV21-1 and TRBJ2-3. TRBV21-1 corresponds to a pseudogene. This CDR3 is 16 amino acids long. CDR3 DNA sequence: TGTGCCAGCAGCAAAGGAAGGGAAGCAGCCACAGATACGCAGTATTTT. This gives the protein CASSKGREAATDTQYF.

The rearrangement links TRBV7-9 to TRBJ2-7, with D unresolved. Germline-derived CDR1 and CDR2 are SEHNR and FQNEAQ (reference sequence). The V gene lost 2 bases and the J gene lost 4 bases, with 3 bases spanning the gap. CDR3 length: 11 residues. CDR3 amino acids: CASSLKYEQYF. The CDR3 DNA reads TGTGCCAGCAGCTTAAAGTACGAGCAGTACTTC. Based on the CDR3 plus reference TRBV7-9 and TRBJ2-7, the full variable domain is DTGVSQNPRHKITKRGQNVTFRCDPISEHNRLYWYRQTLGQGPEFLTYFQNEAQLEKSRLLSDRFSAERPKGSFSTLEIQRTEQGDSAMYLCASSLKYEQYFGPGTRLTVT.

V usage is TRBV30 and J usage is TRBJ1-2; maybe TRBD1 (5 bases). V lost 0 bases and J lost 1, with 15 bases in between. Germline CDR1 is GTSNPN and CDR2 is SVGIG (reference sequence). There are 16 residues in the CDR3. The CDR3 here is CAWSVRSRVVNYGYTF. DNA of the CDR3: TGTGCCTGGAGTGTTCGGAGCAGGGTAGTTAACTATGGCTACACCTTC.

The chain carries TRBV6-2 or TRBV6-3 and TRBJ2-3, with D maybe TRBD2 (6 bases). The CDR3 covers 13 residues. The germline CDR1 and CDR2 sequences are MNHEY and SVGEGT. V was clipped by 6 bases and J by 2 bases, with 9 bases between them. The CDR3 loop is CASSPSATDTQYF. Written as DNA, the CDR3 is TGTGCCAGCAGCCCTAGCGCCACAGATACGCAGTATTTT.

V usage is TRBV7-9 and J usage is TRBJ1-2; TRBD1 might be the D (6 bases). Trimming took off 5 bases at V and 4 bases at J, with 14 bases between the two ends. The germline gives CDR1 SEHNR, CDR2 FQNEAQ (reference sequence). This CDR3 has 14 amino acids. The DNA of the CDR3 is TGTGCCAGCAGCCCAGACGGGGGGCTCTATGGCTACACCTTC. Translating it yields CASSPDGGLYGYTF. Full variable domain (outside the CDR3, taken from reference TRBV7-9 and TRBJ1-2): DTGVSQNPRHKITKRGQNVTFRCDPISEHNRLYWYRQTLGQGPEFLTYFQNEAQLEKSRLLSDRFSAERPKGSFSTLEIQRTEQGDSAMYLCASSPDGGLYGYTFGSGTRLTVV.

The CDR3 region has the DNA TGCGCCAGCAGCAAAAACAGGGGTGGGAACACTGAAGCTTTCTTT. Translating gives CASSKNRGGNTEAFF. The J gene is TRBJ1-1, the V gene TRBV4-1; 7 bases line up with TRBD1. V shed 5 bases, J shed 1 base, and the junction held 7 bases outside the gene matches. This CDR3 has 15 amino acids. The germline V gene encodes CDR1 MGHRA and CDR2 YSYEKL.

This chain uses TRBV27 with TRBJ1-2; possible D gene TRBD1, 6 bases. CDR3 length: 13 amino acids. V lost 7 bases to trimming and J lost 2 bases, with 11 bases between them. The germline V gene has CDR1 MNHEY and CDR2 SMNVEV (reference sequence). This CDR3 reads CASKARGNYGYTF. In DNA, the CDR3 is TGTGCCAGCAAAGCGAGGGGGAACTATGGCTACACCTTC.